Listed below are T cell receptor beta chains from one sample, sequenced in a study of cytomegalovirus exposure and HLA in healthy donors. Assay used: immunoSEQ multiplex PCR; TCRdb lists only in-frame clones, some missing. The table has 70,000 to 95,000 clones, less than 65% seen once. Material: PBMCs. These receptors were obtained from a woman in her 30s in good health and CMV-seropositive. Both conserved end residues are part of each CDR3. The D gene is left open where the match is weak. Rows may omit the clone size; those that give it use once, few, many or a size class.

TRBV7-9	TRBJ1-6	TRBD1	.	CASSSLGQSKSPLHF	TGTGCCAGCAGCTCCCTGGGACAGAGTAAATCACCCCTCCACTTT
TRBV7-2	TRBJ1-3	.	.	CASSPGQPGNTIYF	TGTGCCAGCAGCCCCGGACAGCCGGGAAACACCATATATTTT
TRBV7-9	TRBJ1-2	TRBD1	.	CASSLGQGFFSDGYTF	TGTGCCAGCAGCTTAGGACAGGGGTTTTTTTCGGACGGCTACACCTTC
TRBV5-1	TRBJ2-4	.	.	CASSLAGVGIQYF	TGCGCCAGCAGCTTGGCGGGGGTAGGCATTCAGTACTTC
TRBV25-1	TRBJ2-2	.	few	CASSEYTGYGKTGELFF	TGTGCCAGCAGTGAGTATACAGGGTATGGTAAAACCGGGGAGCTGTTTTTT
TRBV7-3	TRBJ2-7	.	.	CASSPFGSYEQYF	TGTGCCAGCAGCCCTTTCGGCTCCTACGAGCAGTACTTC
TRBV7-9	TRBJ2-7	.	.	CASSSVVKSYEQYF	TGTGCCAGCAGCTCAGTCGTCAAATCCTACGAGCAGTACTTC
TRBV7-9	TRBJ2-7	TRBD1	.	CSSSSPGQGVTEQYF	TGTTCCAGCAGCTCCCCGGGACAGGGGGTAACCGAGCAGTACTTC
TRBV25-1	TRBJ2-2	TRBD1	few	CASTSGQTNTGELFF	TGTGCCAGCACCTCGGGACAGACGAACACCGGGGAGCTGTTTTTT
TRBV2	TRBJ1-1	.	.	CASSEDVRDTEAFF	TGTGCCAGCAGTGAGGATGTGCGGGACACTGAAGCTTTCTTT
TRBV10-3	TRBJ2-5	TRBD1	.	CATGDRGRGETQYF	TGTGCCACGGGGGACAGGGGAAGGGGAGAGACCCAGTACTTC
TRBV15	TRBJ2-4	TRBD2	few	CATSRAIGSGGARIQYF	TGTGCCACCAGCAGAGCGATCGGGAGCGGGGGGGCCAGAATTCAGTACTTC
TRBV6-6	TRBJ1-5	TRBD1	few	CASSYDRTGGRPQHF	TGTGCCAGCAGTTATGATAGGACAGGTGGTAGGCCCCAGCATTTT
TRBV5-1	TRBJ2-7	TRBD1	.	CASSRTGVRNEQYF	TGCGCCAGCAGCCGGACAGGGGTGAGAAACGAGCAGTACTTC
TRBV5-4	TRBJ2-3	.	few	CASSLAGDVDTQYF	TGTGCCAGCAGCTTGGCAGGGGATGTAGATACGCAGTATTTT
TRBV28	TRBJ2-1	TRBD2	once	CASSPLAGGSYNEQFF	TGTGCCAGCAGCCCCCTAGCGGGGGGCTCCTACAATGAGCAGTTCTTC
TRBV27	TRBJ1-1	.	.	CASINPSGGGEAFF	TGTGCCAGCATTAACCCGTCGGGGGGCGGTGAAGCTTTCTTT
TRBV29-1	TRBJ1-1	.	few	CSVEGQPNTEAFF	TGCAGCGTTGAAGGACAGCCGAACACTGAAGCTTTCTTT
TRBV6-6	TRBJ2-3	.	.	CASMLTVGGRTDTQYF	TGTGCCAGCATGCTAACCGTCGGGGGGCGCACAGATACGCAGTATTTT
TRBV11-2	TRBJ2-7	TRBD1	.	CASSSPPGQYSYEQYF	TGTGCCAGCAGCAGCCCCCCGGGACAGTATTCCTACGAGCAGTACTTC
TRBV4-1	TRBJ1-5	.	few	CASSQPRADRNQPQHF	TGCGCCAGCAGCCAACCGAGGGCGGATCGCAATCAGCCCCAGCATTTT
TRBV5-1	TRBJ2-5	.	few	CASSADKETQYF	TGCGCCAGCAGCGCGGACAAAGAGACCCAGTACTTC
TRBV6-6	TRBJ1-1	.	.	CASRRGGSNTEAFF	TGTGCCAGCAGACGCGGGGGTTCGAACACTGAAGCTTTCTTT
TRBV29-1	TRBJ1-1	.	.	CSVQTGNTEAFF	TGCAGCGTACAAACGGGGAACACTGAAGCTTTCTTT
TRBV18	TRBJ1-1	.	.	CASSPPGGGAEAFF	TGTGCCAGCTCACCACCGGGAGGAGGGGCTGAAGCTTTCTTT
TRBV9	TRBJ1-3	.	.	CASSVGRTSGNTIYF	TGTGCCAGCAGCGTAGGGAGAACCTCTGGAAACACCATATATTTT
TRBV7-2	TRBJ1-2	.	few	CASSLGGFREGYTF	TGTGCCAGCAGCTTAGGAGGATTCAGGGAAGGCTACACCTTC
TRBV7-2	TRBJ2-3	TRBD2	.	CASSLVAGGGGASDTQYF	TGTGCCAGCAGCTTAGTTGCAGGCGGCGGGGGGGCCTCAGATACGCAGTATTTT
TRBV30	TRBJ2-1	TRBD1	.	CAWTDRGGRFF	TGTGCCTGGACCGACAGGGGAGGTCGGTTCTTC
TRBV5-1	TRBJ1-2	.	few	CASSLPTDGYTF	TGCGCCAGCAGCCTCCCGACAGACGGCTACACCTTC
TRBV7-9	TRBJ2-5	TRBD1	.	CASSLGQGGSETQYF	TGTGCCAGCAGCTTGGGACAGGGCGGTTCGGAGACCCAGTACTTC
TRBV6-6	TRBJ2-1	.	.	CASSYDVGGPGEQFF	TGTGCCAGCAGTTACGACGTGGGGGGGCCGGGAGAGCAGTTCTTC
TRBV6-5	TRBJ1-2	.	.	CASSYFSGSSGYTF	TGTGCCAGCAGTTACTTCTCAGGGTCTAGTGGCTACACCTTC
TRBV18	TRBJ1-2	.	.	CASSPQGLDGYTF	TGTGCCAGCTCACCTCAGGGTCTAGATGGCTACACCTTC
TRBV6-6	TRBJ1-1	.	few	CASKRQSDFTEAFF	TGTGCCAGCAAACGACAGTCAGACTTCACTGAAGCTTTCTTT
TRBV27	TRBJ1-2	TRBD1	.	CASSGTGGRYGYTF	TGTGCCAGCAGTGGCACAGGGGGCAGATATGGCTACACCTTC
TRBV4-3	TRBJ2-7	.	.	CASSQDWRGGLGSEQYF	TGCGCCAGCAGCCAAGATTGGAGGGGGGGATTAGGGAGCGAGCAGTACTTC
TRBV7-9	TRBJ1-6	.	many	CASSLVGEGNSPLHF	TGTGCCAGCAGCTTAGTCGGGGAGGGGAATTCACCCCTCCACTTT
TRBV13	TRBJ1-2	.	.	CASSLRLYGYTF	TGTGCCAGCAGCTTGCGGCTCTATGGCTACACCTTC
TRBV7-9	TRBJ2-7	.	few	CSSSVNSYEQYF	TGTTCCAGCAGCGTGAACAGCTACGAGCAGTACTTC
TRBV11-2	TRBJ1-6	TRBD1	few	CASSPRDRNSPLHF	TGTGCCAGCAGCCCGCGGGACAGGAATTCACCCCTCCACTTT
TRBV6-1	TRBJ2-4	TRBD2	.	CASSDRASGVTAKNIQYF	TGTGCCAGCAGTGATCGGGCTAGCGGGGTCACAGCCAAAAACATTCAGTACTTC
TRBV27	TRBJ1-1	.	.	CASRPEGVPFTEAFF	TGTGCCAGCAGACCTGAAGGGGTCCCCTTCACTGAAGCTTTCTTT
TRBV2	TRBJ2-7	TRBD1	.	CASRAARDRAYEQYF	TGTGCCAGCAGGGCTGCCCGGGACAGGGCCTACGAGCAGTACTTC
TRBV12-2	TRBJ1-2	.	.	CASRMDFRRACGYTF	TGTGCAAGTCGCATGGACTTCAGACGGGCTTGCGGCTACACCTTC
TRBV9	TRBJ2-2	.	.	CASSVEGATGELFF	TGTGCCAGCAGCGTAGAAGGAGCCACCGGGGAGCTGTTTTTT
TRBV5-1	TRBJ2-6	TRBD1	.	CASSLRDRDISGANVLTF	TGCGCCAGCAGCCTCCGGGACAGGGACATCTCTGGGGCCAACGTCCTGACTTTC
TRBV6-4	TRBJ2-6	.	.	CASSERGPGANVLTF	TGTGCCAGCAGTGAAAGAGGTCCTGGGGCCAACGTCCTGACTTTC
TRBV6-5	TRBJ1-3	TRBD1	.	CASSRQGNSGNTIYF	TGTGCCAGCAGCCGACAGGGTAACTCTGGAAACACCATATATTTT
TRBV11-2	TRBJ2-5	TRBD1	.	CASSPDRGETQYF	TGTGCCAGCAGCCCGGACAGGGGAGAGACCCAGTACTTC
TRBV4-2	TRBJ1-4	.	.	CASSQGQGATNEKLFF	TGTGCCAGCAGCCAAGGGCAGGGTGCAACTAATGAAAAACTGTTTTTT
TRBV19	TRBJ1-2	.	.	CASSPTPGGFGYPF	TGTGCCAGTAGTCCGACCCCGGGAGGATTTGGCTACCCCTTC
TRBV27	TRBJ1-2	.	few	CASSSRRATANYGYTF	TGTGCCAGCAGTTCCCGGAGGGCGACAGCCAACTATGGCTACACCTTC
TRBV4-2	TRBJ2-3	.	few	CASSQDPGGAGYTDTQYF	TGTGCCAGCAGCCAAGACCCCGGGGGAGCGGGCTACACAGATACGCAGTATTTT
TRBV7-3	TRBJ2-1	TRBD2	once	CASSPAAGATGYEQFF	TGTGCCAGCAGCCCCGCAGCGGGGGCCACGGGGTATGAGCAGTTCTTC
TRBV30	TRBJ2-1	.	few	CAESSYNEQFF	TGTGCCGAGAGCTCCTACAATGAGCAGTTCTTC
TRBV6-4	TRBJ1-2	.	.	CASSDGLNGYGYTF	TGTGCCAGCAGTGACGGACTCAACGGCTATGGCTACACCTTC
TRBV10-3	TRBJ1-1	.	.	CAIRGGNTEAFF	TGTGCCATCAGGGGGGGGAACACTGAAGCTTTCTTT
TRBV9	TRBJ1-2	.	.	CASSVDPDPFYGYTF	TGTGCCAGCAGCGTAGACCCAGATCCTTTCTATGGCTACACCTTC
TRBV15	TRBJ2-5	.	few	CATSREAGVETQYF	TGTGCCACCAGCAGAGAGGCAGGGGTCGAGACCCAGTACTTC